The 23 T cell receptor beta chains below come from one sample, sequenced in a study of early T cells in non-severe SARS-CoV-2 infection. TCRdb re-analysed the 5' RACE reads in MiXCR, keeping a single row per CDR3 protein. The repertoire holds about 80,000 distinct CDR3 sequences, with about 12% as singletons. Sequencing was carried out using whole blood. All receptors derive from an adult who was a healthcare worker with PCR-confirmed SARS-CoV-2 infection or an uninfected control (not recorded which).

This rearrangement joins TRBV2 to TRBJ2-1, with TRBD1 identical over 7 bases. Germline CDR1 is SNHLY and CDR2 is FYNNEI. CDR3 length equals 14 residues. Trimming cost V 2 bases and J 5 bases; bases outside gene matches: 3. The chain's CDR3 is CASSEQGVDNEQFF. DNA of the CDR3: TGTGCCAGCAGTGAACAGGGGGTAGACAATGAGCAGTTCTTC.

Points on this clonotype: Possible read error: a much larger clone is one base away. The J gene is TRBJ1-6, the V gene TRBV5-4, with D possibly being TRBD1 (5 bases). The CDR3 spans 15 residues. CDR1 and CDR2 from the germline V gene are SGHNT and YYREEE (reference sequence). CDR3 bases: TGTGCCGGCAGCTTTTCCGGGACCGGGATATCACCCCTCCACTTT. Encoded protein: CAGSFSGTGISPLHF. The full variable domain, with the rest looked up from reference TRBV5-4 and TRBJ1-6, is ETGVTQSPTHLIKTRGQQVTLRCSSQSGHNTVSWYQQALGQGPQFIFQYYREEENGRGNFPPRFSGLQFPNYSSELNVNALELDDSALYLCAGSFSGTGISPLHFGNGTRLTVT.

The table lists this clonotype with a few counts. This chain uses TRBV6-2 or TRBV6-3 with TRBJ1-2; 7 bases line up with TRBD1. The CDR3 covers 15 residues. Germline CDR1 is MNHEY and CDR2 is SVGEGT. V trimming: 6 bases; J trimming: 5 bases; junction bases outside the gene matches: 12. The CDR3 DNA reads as TGTGCCAGCAGGGGGGACAGCGGACCACATTATGGCTACACCTTC. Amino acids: CASRGDSGPHYGYTF.

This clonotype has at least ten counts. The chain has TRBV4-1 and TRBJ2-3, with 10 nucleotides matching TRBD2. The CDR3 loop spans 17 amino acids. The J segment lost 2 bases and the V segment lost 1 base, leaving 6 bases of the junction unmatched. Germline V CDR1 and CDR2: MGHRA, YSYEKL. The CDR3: CASSQVLAGGPTDTQYF. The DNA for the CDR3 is TGCGCCAGCAGCCAAGTGTTAGCGGGAGGACCCACAGATACGCAGTATTTT.

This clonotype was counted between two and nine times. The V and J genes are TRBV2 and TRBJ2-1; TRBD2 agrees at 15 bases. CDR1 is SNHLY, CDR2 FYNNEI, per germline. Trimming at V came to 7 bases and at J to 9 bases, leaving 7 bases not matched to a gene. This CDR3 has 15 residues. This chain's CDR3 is CASNQGLAGGIEQFF. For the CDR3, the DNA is TGTGCCAGCAATCAGGGACTAGCGGGAGGTATTGAGCAGTTCTTC. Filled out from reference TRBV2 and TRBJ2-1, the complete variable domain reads EPEVTQTPSHQVTQMGQEVILRCVPISNHLYFYWYRQILGQKVEFLVSFYNNEISEKSEIFDDQFSVERPDGSNFTLKIRSTKLEDSAMYFCASNQGLAGGIEQFFGPGTRLTVL.

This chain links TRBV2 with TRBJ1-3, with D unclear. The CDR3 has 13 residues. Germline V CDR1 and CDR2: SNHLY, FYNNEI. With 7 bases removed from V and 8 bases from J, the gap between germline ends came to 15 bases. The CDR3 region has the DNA TGTGCCAGCACCTACGGTGGAGAGGACACCATATATTTT. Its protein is CASTYGGEDTIYF.

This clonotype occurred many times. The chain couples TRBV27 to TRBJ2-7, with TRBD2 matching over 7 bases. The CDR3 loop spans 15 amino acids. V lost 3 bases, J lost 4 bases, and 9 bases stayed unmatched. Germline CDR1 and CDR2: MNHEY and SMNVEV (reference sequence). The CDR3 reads CASSLRGGSWYEQYF. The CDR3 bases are TGTGCCAGCAGTTTGCGGGGCGGGAGTTGGTACGAGCAGTACTTC.

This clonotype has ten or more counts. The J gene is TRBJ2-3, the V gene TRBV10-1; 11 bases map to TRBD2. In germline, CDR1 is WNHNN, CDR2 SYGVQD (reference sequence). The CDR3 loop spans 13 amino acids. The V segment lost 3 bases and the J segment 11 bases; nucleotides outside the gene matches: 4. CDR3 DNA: TGCGCCAGCAGTGAACTAGCGGGAGCTCAGCAGTATTTT. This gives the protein CASSELAGAQQYF.

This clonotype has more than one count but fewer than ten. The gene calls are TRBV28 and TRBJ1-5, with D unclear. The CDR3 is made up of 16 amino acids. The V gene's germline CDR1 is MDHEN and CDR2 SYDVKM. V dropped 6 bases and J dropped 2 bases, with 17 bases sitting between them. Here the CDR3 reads CASRRWAEAGNQPQHF. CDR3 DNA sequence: TGTGCCAGCAGACGTTGGGCCGAAGCGGGCAATCAGCCCCAGCATTTT.

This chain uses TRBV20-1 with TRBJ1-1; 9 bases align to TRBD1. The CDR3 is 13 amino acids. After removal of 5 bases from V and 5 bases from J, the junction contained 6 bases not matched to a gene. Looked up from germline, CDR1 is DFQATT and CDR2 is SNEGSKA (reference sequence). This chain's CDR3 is CSASRDRATEAFF. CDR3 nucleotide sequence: TGCAGTGCTTCCCGGGACAGGGCTACTGAAGCTTTCTTT.

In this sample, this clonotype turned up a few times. For the CDR3, the DNA is TGCAGCGTTGAGGGCTCCCTAGCTCAGTTCTTC. Its translation is CSVEGSLAQFF. The rearrangement uses TRBV29-1 and TRBJ2-1, with D possibly being TRBD2 (5 bases). The CDR3 covers 11 residues. Germline V gene data show CDR1 as SQVTM and CDR2 as ANQGSEA. V dropped 3 bases and J dropped 13 bases, with 13 bases sitting between them.

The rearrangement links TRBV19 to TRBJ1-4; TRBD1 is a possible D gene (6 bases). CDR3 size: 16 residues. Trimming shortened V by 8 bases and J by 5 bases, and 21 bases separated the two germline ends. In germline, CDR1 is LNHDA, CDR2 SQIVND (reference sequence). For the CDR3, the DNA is TGTGCCAGTCATACCCTACACAGGGTCTCGAATGAAAAACTGTTTTTT. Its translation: CASHTLHRVSNEKLFF.

This CDR3 is CASSDGTPGLYNQPQHF. CDR3 bases: TGTGCCAGCAGTGATGGGACCCCGGGGCTCTACAATCAGCCCCAGCATTTT. The chain links TRBV25-1 to TRBJ1-5; a weak D match, TRBD1 (5 bases). Germline loops: CDR1 MGHDK, CDR2 SYGVNS. The CDR3 runs 17 residues. With 3 bases removed from V and 3 bases from J, the gap between germline ends came to 18 bases.

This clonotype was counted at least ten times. The CDR3 DNA sequence: TGTGCCAGCACCGGGACTAGCGGGACCTACGAGCAGTACTTC. Translating it yields CASTGTSGTYEQYF. This sequence joins TRBV6-5 and TRBJ2-7; 13 positions match TRBD2. This CDR3 spans 14 amino acids. Germline values: CDR1 MNHEY, CDR2 SVGAGI. With V trimmed by 7 bases and J by 2 bases, 2 bases remained unmatched.

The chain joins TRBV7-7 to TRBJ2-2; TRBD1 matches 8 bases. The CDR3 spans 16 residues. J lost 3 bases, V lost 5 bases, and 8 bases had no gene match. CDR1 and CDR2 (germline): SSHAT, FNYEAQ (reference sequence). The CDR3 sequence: CASSRTGGTDTGELFF. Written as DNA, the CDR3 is TGTGCCAGCAGCCGTACAGGGGGGACGGACACCGGGGAGCTGTTTTTT.

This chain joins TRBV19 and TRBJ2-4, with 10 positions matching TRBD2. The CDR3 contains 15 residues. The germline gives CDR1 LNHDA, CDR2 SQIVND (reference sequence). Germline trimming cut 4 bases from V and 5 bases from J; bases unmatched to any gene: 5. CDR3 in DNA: TGTGCCAGTAGTACCCTTAGCGGGAGGCAAAACATTCAGTACTTC. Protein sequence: CASSTLSGRQNIQYF. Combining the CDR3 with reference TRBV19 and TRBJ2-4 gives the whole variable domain DGGITQSPKYLFRKEGQNVTLSCEQNLNHDAMYWYRQDPGQGLRLIYYSQIVNDFQKGDIAEGYSVSREKKESFPLTVTSAQKNPTAFYLCASSTLSGRQNIQYFGAGTRLSVL.

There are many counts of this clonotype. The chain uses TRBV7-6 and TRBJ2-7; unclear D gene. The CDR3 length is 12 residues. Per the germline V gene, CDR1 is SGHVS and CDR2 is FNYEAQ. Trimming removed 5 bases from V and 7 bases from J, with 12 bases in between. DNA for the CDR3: TGTGCCAGCAGCCCATACCCTGGGGAGCAGTACTTC. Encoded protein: CASSPYPGEQYF.

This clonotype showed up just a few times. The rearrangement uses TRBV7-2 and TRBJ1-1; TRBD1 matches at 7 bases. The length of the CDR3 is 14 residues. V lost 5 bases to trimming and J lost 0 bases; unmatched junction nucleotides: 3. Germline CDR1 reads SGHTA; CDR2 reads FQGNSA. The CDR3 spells CASSRDRLNTEAFF. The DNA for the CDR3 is TGTGCCAGCAGCCGGGACAGATTGAACACTGAAGCTTTCTTT. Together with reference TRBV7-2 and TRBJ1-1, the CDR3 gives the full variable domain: GAGVSQSPSNKVTEKGKDVELRCDPISGHTALYWYRQSLGQGLEFLIYFQGNSAPDKSGLPSDRFSAERTGGSVSTLTIQRTQQEDSAVYLCASSRDRLNTEAFFGQGTRLTVV.

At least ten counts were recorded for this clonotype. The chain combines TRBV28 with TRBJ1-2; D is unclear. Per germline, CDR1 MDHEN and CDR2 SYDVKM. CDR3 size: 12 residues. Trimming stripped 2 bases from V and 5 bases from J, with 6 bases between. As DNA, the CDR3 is TGTGCCAGCAGTTTACGCTTGTATGGCTACACCTTC. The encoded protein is CASSLRLYGYTF.

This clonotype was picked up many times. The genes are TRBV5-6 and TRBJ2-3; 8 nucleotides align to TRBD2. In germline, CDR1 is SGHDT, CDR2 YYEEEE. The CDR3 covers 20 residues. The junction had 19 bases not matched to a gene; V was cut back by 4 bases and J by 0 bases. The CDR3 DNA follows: TGTGCCAGCAGCACCGATAGCGGGATCCTATATAGTGCTAGCACAGATACGCAGTATTTT. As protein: CASSTDSGILYSASTDTQYF.

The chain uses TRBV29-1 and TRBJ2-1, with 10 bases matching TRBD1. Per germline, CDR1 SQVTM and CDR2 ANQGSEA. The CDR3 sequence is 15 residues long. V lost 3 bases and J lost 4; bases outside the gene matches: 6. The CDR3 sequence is CSVEAGQGSYNEQFF. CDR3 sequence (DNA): TGCAGCGTTGAGGCGGGACAGGGGAGTTACAATGAGCAGTTCTTC.

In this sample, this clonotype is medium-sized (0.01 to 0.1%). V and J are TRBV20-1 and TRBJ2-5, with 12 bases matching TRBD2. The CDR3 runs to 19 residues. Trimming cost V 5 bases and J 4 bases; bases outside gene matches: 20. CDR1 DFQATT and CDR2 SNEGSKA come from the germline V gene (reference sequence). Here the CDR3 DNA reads TGCAGTGCTCAGACTGATTCCGGGACTAGCGGGCCCCGGGGAGAGACCCAGTACTTC. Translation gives CSAQTDSGTSGPRGETQYF.

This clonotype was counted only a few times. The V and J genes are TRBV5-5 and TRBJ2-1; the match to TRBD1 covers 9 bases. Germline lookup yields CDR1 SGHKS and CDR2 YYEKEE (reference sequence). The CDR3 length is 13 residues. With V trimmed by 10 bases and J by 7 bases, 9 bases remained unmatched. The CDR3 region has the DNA TGTGCCTGCGGGACAGGGCCTTCGAATGAGCAGTTCTTC. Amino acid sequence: CACGTGPSNEQFF. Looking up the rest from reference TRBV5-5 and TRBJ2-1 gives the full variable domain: DAGVTQSPTHLIKTRGQQVTLRCSPISGHKSVSWYQQVLGQGPQFIFQYYEKEERGRGNFPDRFSARQFPNYSSELNVNALLLGDSALYLCACGTGPSNEQFFGPGTRLTVL.